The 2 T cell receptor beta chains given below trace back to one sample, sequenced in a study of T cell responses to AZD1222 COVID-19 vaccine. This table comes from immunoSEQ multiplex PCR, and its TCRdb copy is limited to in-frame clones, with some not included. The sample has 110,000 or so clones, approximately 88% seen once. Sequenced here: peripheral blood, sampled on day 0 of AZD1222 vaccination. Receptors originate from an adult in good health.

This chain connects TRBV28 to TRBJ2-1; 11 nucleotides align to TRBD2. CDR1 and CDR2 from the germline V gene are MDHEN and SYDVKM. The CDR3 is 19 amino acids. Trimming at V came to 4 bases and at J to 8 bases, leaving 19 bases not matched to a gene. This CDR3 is CASSSPSVSGRASPYEQFF. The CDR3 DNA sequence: TGTGCCAGCAGTTCCCCGAGCGTTAGCGGGAGGGCCAGCCCCTATGAGCAGTTCTTC.

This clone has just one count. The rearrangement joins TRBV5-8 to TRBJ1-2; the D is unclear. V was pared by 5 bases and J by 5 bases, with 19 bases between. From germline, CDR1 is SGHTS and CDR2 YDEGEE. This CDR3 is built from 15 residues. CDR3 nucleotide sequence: TGTGCCAGCAGGTTAGGGCAGGATTTTGGTTATGGCTACACCTTC. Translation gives CASRLGQDFGYGYTF.